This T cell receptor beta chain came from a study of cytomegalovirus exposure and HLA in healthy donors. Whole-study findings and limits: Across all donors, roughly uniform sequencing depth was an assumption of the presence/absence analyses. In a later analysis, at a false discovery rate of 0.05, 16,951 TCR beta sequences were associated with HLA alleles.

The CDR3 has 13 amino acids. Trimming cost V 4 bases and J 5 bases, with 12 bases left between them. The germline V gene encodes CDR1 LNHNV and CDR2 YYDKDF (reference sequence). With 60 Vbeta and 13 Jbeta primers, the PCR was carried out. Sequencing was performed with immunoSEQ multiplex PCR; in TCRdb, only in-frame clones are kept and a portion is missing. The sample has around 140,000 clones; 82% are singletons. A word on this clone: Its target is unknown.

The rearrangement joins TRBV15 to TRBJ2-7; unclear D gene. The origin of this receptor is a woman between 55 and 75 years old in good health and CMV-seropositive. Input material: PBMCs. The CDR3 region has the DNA TGTGCCACCAGCATCTCGAGATTAGACGAGCAGTACTTC. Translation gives CATSISRLDEQYF.